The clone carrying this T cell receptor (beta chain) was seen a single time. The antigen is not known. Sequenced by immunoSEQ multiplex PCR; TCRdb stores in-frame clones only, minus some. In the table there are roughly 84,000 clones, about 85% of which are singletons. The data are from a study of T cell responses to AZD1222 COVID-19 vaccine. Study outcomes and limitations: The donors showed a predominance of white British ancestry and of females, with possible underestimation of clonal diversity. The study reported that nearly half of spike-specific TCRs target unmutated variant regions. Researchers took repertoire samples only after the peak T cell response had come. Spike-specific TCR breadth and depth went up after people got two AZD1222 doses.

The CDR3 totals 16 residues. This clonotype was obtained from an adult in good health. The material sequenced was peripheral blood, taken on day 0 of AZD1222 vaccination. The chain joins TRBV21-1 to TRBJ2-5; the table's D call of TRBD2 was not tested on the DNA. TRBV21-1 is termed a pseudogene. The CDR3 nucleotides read TGTGCCAGCAGCAAACTAATTTCGATGGACCAAGAGACCCAGTACTTC. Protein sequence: CASSKLISMDQETQYF.